Detailed here is one TCR beta chain. The ends were cut back, 0 bases at V and 5 bases at J, with 8 bases in the middle. Looked up from germline, CDR1 is SGHRS and CDR2 is YFSETQ. The CDR3 is made up of 13 amino acids. The data are from a study of cytomegalovirus exposure and HLA in healthy donors. Study summary: Prior work identified 100 million to 130 million unique TCR beta sequences in some 200 million T cells.

The PCR was carried out with 60 Vbeta primers and 13 Jbeta primers. Repertoires were generated with immunoSEQ multiplex PCR, while TCRdb's copy carries only in-frame clones and drops some. The sample records roughly 100,000 clones, 78% being singletons. Material for sequencing was PBMCs. The gene calls are TRBV5-1 and TRBJ2-5, with D possibly TRBD2 on 5 matching bases. The sequence was obtained from a man in his thirties or forties in good health and CMV-seronegative. This CDR3 reads CASSLGTDETQYF. In DNA form, the CDR3 reads TGCGCCAGCAGCTTGGGGACTGATGAGACCCAGTACTTC.